The subject of this entry is one T cell receptor beta chain. Antigen unknown. In the PCR, 60 Vbeta and 13 Jbeta primers were used. Assay used: immunoSEQ multiplex PCR; TCRdb lists only in-frame clones, some missing. The repertoire holds around 130,000 clones, roughly four fifths seen once, with approximately 1.1% in the top ten. This specimen belongs to a study of cytomegalovirus exposure and HLA in healthy donors. General study results and limits: Cytomegalovirus association was listed for around 180 TCR beta chains. Serostatus for CMV was the only available immune exposure information. TCR beta chain V- and J-gene trimming was linked, in a later analysis, to a missense variant in DCLRE1C.

The sequenced sample was PBMCs. This TCR came from a boy aged 10-17 years in good health and CMV-seronegative.

The CDR3 sequence: CAGPKRTPYEQYF. The CDR3 DNA follows: TGTGCCGGTCCGAAGAGGACTCCCTACGAGCAGTACTTC. This chain uses TRBV19 with TRBJ2-7, with D perhaps TRBD2 (5 bases). In germline, CDR1 is LNHDA, CDR2 SQIVND (reference sequence). The CDR3 loop spans 13 amino acids. The V end lost 11 bases, the J end lost 2 bases, and 16 bases lay between the germline ends. Full variable domain (remainder filled in from reference TRBV19 and TRBJ2-7): DGGITQSPKYLFRKEGQNVTLSCEQNLNHDAMYWYRQDPGQGLRLIYYSQIVNDFQKGDIAEGYSVSREKKESFPLTVTSAQKNPTAFYLCAGPKRTPYEQYFGPGTRLTVT.